Listed below are T cell receptor beta chains from one sample, sequenced in a study of blood T cell repertoires in COVID-19. Libraries were prepared by immunoSEQ multiplex PCR; TCRdb keeps only in-frame clonotypes and omits some of them. The sample shows about 160,000 clones, about 85% of them seen only once. What was sequenced was peripheral blood. The receptor source for this set is a woman aged 50 to 65 with COVID-19, enrolled during active disease. Each CDR3 is given with its conserved first and last residue. The D gene is left open where the match is weak. Expanded clones get a size class; other rows say once, few or many, or leave the size out.

TRBJ1-1 . TRBV10-3 . CAISSDSDTEAFF TGTGCCATCAGTTCCGACAGCGACACTGAAGCTTTCTTT
TRBJ1-3 . TRBV7-9 TRBD1 CASRSDRVGNTIYF TGTGCCAGCAGGTCGGACAGGGTCGGAAACACCATATATTTT
TRBJ2-5 once TRBV5-1 . CASTSSGEYQETQYF TGCGCCAGCACCTCGAGTGGGGAGTACCAAGAGACCCAGTACTTC
TRBJ1-2 . TRBV6-5 . CASSYSGHNYGYTF TGTGCCAGCAGTTACTCCGGACATAACTATGGCTACACCTTC
TRBJ2-7 . TRBV5-1 . CASSPPKGGLNNEQYF TGCGCCAGCAGCCCACCGAAGGGGGGGCTTAACAACGAGCAGTACTTC
TRBJ1-6 . TRBV27 TRBD1 CASRTGLSYNSPLHF TGTGCCAGCAGGACAGGGCTCTCCTATAATTCACCCCTCCACTTT
TRBJ2-3 few TRBV9 TRBD2 CASSVAGGGPTDTQYF TGTGCCAGCAGCGTAGCTGGCGGGGGGCCCACAGATACGCAGTATTTT
TRBJ2-2 . TRBV6-2/TRBV6-3 TRBD2 CASSLRGGVTGELFF TGTGCCAGCAGTTTACGCGGGGGGGTGACCGGGGAGCTGTTTTTT
TRBJ2-1 . TRBV6-5 . CASSYGGHNNEQFF TGTGCCAGCAGTTACGGGGGACATAACAATGAGCAGTTCTTC
TRBJ2-7 once TRBV5-6 . CASSPRLSSYEQYF TGTGCCAGCAGCCCGAGGCTGAGCTCCTACGAGCAGTACTTC
TRBJ1-3 . TRBV7-9 . CASSWGRGLAGNTIYF TGTGCCAGCAGCTGGGGGCGGGGGCTCGCTGGAAACACCATATATTTT
TRBJ1-1 . TRBV4-1 . CASSQVSGVDTEAFF TGCGCCAGCAGCCAAGTCTCAGGGGTGGACACTGAAGCTTTCTTT
TRBJ2-3 . TRBV11-3 TRBD2 CASSLGLAGGPGDTQYF TGTGCCAGCAGCTTAGGACTAGCGGGGGGGCCTGGAGATACGCAGTATTTT
TRBJ2-1 . TRBV7-3 TRBD2 CASSVTGGNEQFF TGTGCCAGCAGCGTCACGGGGGGTAATGAGCAGTTCTTC
TRBJ2-2 once TRBV4-1 TRBD2 CASSPPGTSGGANTGELFF TGCGCCAGCAGCCCACCCGGGACTAGCGGGGGGGCGAACACCGGGGAGCTGTTTTTT
TRBJ1-2 . TRBV5-6 TRBD1 CASSLDRDYGYTF TGTGCCAGCAGCCTGGACAGGGACTATGGCTACACCTTC
TRBJ1-5 . TRBV4-2 . CASSQTGQLNQPQHF TGTGCCAGCAGCCAAACAGGGCAGCTTAATCAGCCCCAGCATTTT
TRBJ1-6 . TRBV19 TRBD1 CASSRDRGKSSPLHF TGTGCCAGTAGTAGAGACAGGGGAAAAAGTTCACCCCTCCACTTT
TRBJ2-5 . TRBV2 TRBD2 CASSEQSGVQETQYF TGTGCCAGCAGTGAACAGAGCGGGGTGCAAGAGACCCAGTACTTC
TRBJ1-6 once TRBV6-5 . CASSYVGGNSPLHF TGTGCCAGCAGTTACGTGGGGGGAAATTCACCCCTCCACTTT
TRBJ1-5 . TRBV2 . CASSESQNNQPQHF TGTGCCAGCAGTGAATCCCAGAACAATCAGCCCCAGCATTTT
TRBJ2-7 . TRBV5-4 TRBD1 CASSLYRDRYNEQYF TGTGCCAGCAGCTTGTACCGGGACAGGTACAACGAGCAGTACTTC
TRBJ2-1 . TRBV10-3 TRBD2 CAISQSLAGGSNEQFF TGTGCCATCAGTCAGAGCCTAGCGGGGGGGTCCAATGAGCAGTTCTTC
TRBJ1-1 . TRBV6-2/TRBV6-3 TRBD1 CASSLRTGGLNTEAFF TGTGCCAGCAGTCTACGGACAGGGGGGTTGAACACTGAAGCTTTCTTT
TRBJ1-1 . TRBV5-4 TRBD1 CASSREVGQGRTEAFF TGTGCCAGCAGCCGCGAAGTAGGACAGGGTAGGACTGAAGCTTTCTTT
TRBJ2-7 . TRBV3-1/TRBV3-2 . CASSQDRDTEQYF TGTGCCAGCAGCCAAGATAGGGACACCGAGCAGTACTTC
TRBJ2-1 . TRBV7-2 TRBD2 CASGGGESSYNEQFF TGTGCCAGCGGGGGGGGAGAAAGCTCCTACAATGAGCAGTTCTTC
TRBJ1-2 . TRBV6-6 . CASRFRDGYGYTF TGTGCCAGCCGGTTCAGGGATGGCTATGGCTACACCTTC
TRBJ1-4 . TRBV5-5 . CASSLVFGQLNEKLFF TGTGCCAGCAGCTTGGTATTCGGACAGCTAAATGAAAAACTGTTTTTT
TRBJ2-5 . TRBV28 . CASSRGGREETQYF TGTGCCAGCAGCCGGGGTGGGCGGGAAGAGACCCAGTACTTC
TRBJ2-4 . TRBV2 . CASSAGGSGDGENIQYF TGTGCCAGCTCGGCAGGGGGATCGGGGGATGGCGAAAACATTCAGTACTTC
TRBJ1-5 . TRBV12-3/TRBV12-4 . CASTEAGQPQHF TGTGCCAGCACCGAGGCGGGCCAGCCCCAGCATTTT
TRBJ2-2 . TRBV5-4 TRBD2 CASSPGLAGVTGELFF TGTGCCAGCAGCCCCGGACTAGCGGGGGTGACCGGGGAGCTGTTTTTT
TRBJ1-1 . TRBV2 TRBD1 CASSGQGETEAFF TGTGCCAGCAGCGGACAGGGGGAGACTGAAGCTTTCTTT
TRBJ2-3 . TRBV4-1 . CASSQDRWAGNTDTQYF TGCGCCAGCAGCCAAGATAGGTGGGCGGGGAACACAGATACGCAGTATTTT
TRBJ2-5 . TRBV6-5 TRBD1 CASLTGWEETQYF TGTGCCAGTCTGACAGGGTGGGAAGAGACCCAGTACTTC
TRBJ2-2 . TRBV27 . CASSSQGIGELFF TGTGCCAGCAGTTCCCAGGGCATCGGGGAGCTGTTTTTT
TRBJ2-7 . TRBV3-1/TRBV3-2 TRBD1 CASSQGQGADEQYF TGTGCCAGCAGCCAAGGACAGGGGGCGGACGAGCAGTACTTC
TRBJ2-5 few TRBV10-3 TRBD1 CATGGGERYQETQYF TGTGCCACAGGGGGTGGGGAGAGGTACCAAGAGACCCAGTACTTC
TRBJ2-7 . TRBV7-5 . CVRSHGGSYEQYF TGTGTCAGAAGCCACGGGGGTTCCTACGAGCAGTACTTC
TRBJ2-1 . TRBV28 TRBD2 CASSLLGLAGVDEQFF TGTGCCAGCAGTTTATTGGGACTAGCGGGGGTCGATGAGCAGTTCTTC
TRBJ2-6 . TRBV6-2/TRBV6-3 TRBD2 CASSYTGGRGANVLTF TGTGCCAGCAGTTACACGGGGGGACGTGGGGCCAACGTCCTGACTTTC
TRBJ2-2 . TRBV11-3 TRBD2 CASSLVFLAGDPTGELFF TGTGCCAGCAGCTTAGTTTTCCTAGCGGGGGACCCCACCGGGGAGCTGTTTTTT
TRBJ1-2 . TRBV9 . CASSVEQNYGYTF TGTGCCAGCAGCGTAGAACAGAACTATGGCTACACCTTC
TRBJ1-1 . TRBV7-9 TRBD1 CASSSLGQGIWNTEAFF TGTGCCAGCAGCTCCCTAGGACAGGGCATTTGGAACACTGAAGCTTTCTTT
TRBJ2-2 . TRBV7-2 TRBD1 CASSSRGLDTGELFF TGTGCCAGCAGCTCCAGGGGGCTGGACACCGGGGAGCTGTTTTTT
TRBJ1-6 . TRBV7-2 TRBD1 CASSYVVPGTGDSPLHF TGTGCCAGCAGCTACGTGGTCCCCGGGACAGGGGATTCACCCCTCCACTTT
TRBJ1-5 . TRBV6-5 . CASSYSPSQPQHF TGTGCCAGCAGTTACTCGCCCAGTCAGCCCCAGCATTTT
TRBJ2-2 once TRBV9 . CASSGYDPDTGELFF TGTGCCAGCAGCGGGTATGATCCGGACACCGGGGAGCTGTTTTTT
TRBJ2-1 once TRBV5-6 TRBD2 CASSFPRLAGDNEQFF TGTGCCAGCAGCTTCCCACGACTAGCGGGGGACAATGAGCAGTTCTTC
TRBJ1-6 . TRBV19 TRBD1 CASSTTGPNSPLHF TGTGCCAGTAGTACGACAGGGCCCAATTCACCCCTCCACTTT
TRBJ2-3 . TRBV9 . CASSDATTKFTDTQYF TGTGCCAGCAGCGACGCAACTACCAAATTCACAGATACGCAGTATTTT
TRBJ1-6 . TRBV7-9 . CASSPRASVNSPLHF TGTGCCAGCAGCCCGAGGGCCTCGGTCAATTCACCCCTCCACTTT
TRBJ2-1 once TRBV13 . CASSLNLYNEQFF TGTGCCAGCAGCTTAAATCTGTACAATGAGCAGTTCTTC
TRBJ2-7 . TRBV2 . CASRGGSYEQYF TGTGCCAGCCGAGGCGGATCCTACGAGCAGTACTTC